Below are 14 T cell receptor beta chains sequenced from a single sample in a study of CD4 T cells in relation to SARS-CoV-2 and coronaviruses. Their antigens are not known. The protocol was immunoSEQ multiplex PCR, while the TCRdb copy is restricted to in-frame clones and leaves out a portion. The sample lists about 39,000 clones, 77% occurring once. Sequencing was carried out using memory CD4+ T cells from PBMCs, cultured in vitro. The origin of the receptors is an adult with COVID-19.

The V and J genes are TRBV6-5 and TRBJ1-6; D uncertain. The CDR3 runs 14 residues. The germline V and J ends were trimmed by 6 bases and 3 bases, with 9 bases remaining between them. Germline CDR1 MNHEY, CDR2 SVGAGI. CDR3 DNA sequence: TGTGCCAGCAGCCGGGCCAACTATAATTCACCCCTCCACTTT. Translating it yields CASSRANYNSPLHF.

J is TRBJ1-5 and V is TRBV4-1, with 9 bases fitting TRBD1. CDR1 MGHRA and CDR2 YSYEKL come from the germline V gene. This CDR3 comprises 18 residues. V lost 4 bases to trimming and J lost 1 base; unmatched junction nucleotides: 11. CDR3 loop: CASSPAGTGPWSNQPQHF. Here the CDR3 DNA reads TGCGCCAGCAGCCCGGCGGGGACAGGGCCTTGGAGCAATCAGCCCCAGCATTTT.

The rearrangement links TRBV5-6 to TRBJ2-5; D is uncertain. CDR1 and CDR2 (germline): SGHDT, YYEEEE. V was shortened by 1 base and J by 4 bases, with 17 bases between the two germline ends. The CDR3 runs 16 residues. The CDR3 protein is CASSLLIVSAPETQYF. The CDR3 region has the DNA TGTGCCAGCAGCTTGTTGATCGTGTCTGCGCCAGAGACCCAGTACTTC. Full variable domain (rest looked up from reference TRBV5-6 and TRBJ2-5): DAGVTQSPTHLIKTRGQQVTLRCSPKSGHDTVSWYQQALGQGPQFIFQYYEEEERQRGNFPDRFSGHQFPNYSSELNVNALLLGDSALYLCASSLLIVSAPETQYFGPGTRLLVL.

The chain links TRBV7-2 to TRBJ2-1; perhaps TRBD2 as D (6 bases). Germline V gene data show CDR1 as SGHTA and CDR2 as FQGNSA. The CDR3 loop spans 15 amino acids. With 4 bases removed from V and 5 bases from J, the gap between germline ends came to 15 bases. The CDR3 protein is CASSSRGGRDNEQFF. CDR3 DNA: TGTGCCAGCAGCTCCCGGGGAGGTAGGGACAATGAGCAGTTCTTC.

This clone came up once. The CDR3 sequence is CASSEGQADDQPQHF. The CDR3 nucleotides read TGTGCCAGCAGTGAAGGCCAGGCGGATGATCAGCCCCAGCATTTT. The chain uses TRBV2 and TRBJ1-5; D remains unclear. The CDR3 consists of 15 residues. Looked up from germline, CDR1 is SNHLY and CDR2 is FYNNEI. Trimming removed 1 base from V and 5 bases from J, with 12 bases in between. Together with reference TRBV2 and TRBJ1-5, the CDR3 gives the full variable domain: EPEVTQTPSHQVTQMGQEVILRCVPISNHLYFYWYRQILGQKVEFLVSFYNNEISEKSEIFDDQFSVERPDGSNFTLKIRSTKLEDSAMYFCASSEGQADDQPQHFGDGTRLSIL.

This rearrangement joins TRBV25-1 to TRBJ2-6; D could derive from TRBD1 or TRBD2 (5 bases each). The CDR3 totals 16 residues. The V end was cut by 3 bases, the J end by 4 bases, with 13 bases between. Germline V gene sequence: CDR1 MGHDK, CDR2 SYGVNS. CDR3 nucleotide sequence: TGTGCCAGCAGTGATTTGACCGGGGCCGGGGCCAACGTCCTGACTTTC. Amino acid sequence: CASSDLTGAGANVLTF.

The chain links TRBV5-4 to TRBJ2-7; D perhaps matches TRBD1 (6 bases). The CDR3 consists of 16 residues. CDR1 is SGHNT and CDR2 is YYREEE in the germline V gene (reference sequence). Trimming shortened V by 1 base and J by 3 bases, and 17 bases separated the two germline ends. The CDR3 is CASSLWPRGRSYEQYF. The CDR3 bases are TGTGCCAGCAGCTTGTGGCCCAGGGGAAGGAGCTACGAGCAGTACTTC.

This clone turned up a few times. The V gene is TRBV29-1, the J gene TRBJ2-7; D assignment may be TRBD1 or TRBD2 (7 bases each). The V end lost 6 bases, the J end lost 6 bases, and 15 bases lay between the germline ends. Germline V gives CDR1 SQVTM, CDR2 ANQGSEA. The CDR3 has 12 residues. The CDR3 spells CSVRGDSIEQYF. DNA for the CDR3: TGCAGCGTCCGGGGGGACAGTATCGAGCAGTACTTC.

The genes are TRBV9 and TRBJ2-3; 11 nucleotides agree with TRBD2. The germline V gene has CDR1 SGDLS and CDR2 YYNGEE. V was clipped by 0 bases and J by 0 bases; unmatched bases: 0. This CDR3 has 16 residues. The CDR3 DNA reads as TGTGCCAGCAGCGTAGGGACTAGCGGGAGCACAGATACGCAGTATTTT. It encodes CASSVGTSGSTDTQYF.

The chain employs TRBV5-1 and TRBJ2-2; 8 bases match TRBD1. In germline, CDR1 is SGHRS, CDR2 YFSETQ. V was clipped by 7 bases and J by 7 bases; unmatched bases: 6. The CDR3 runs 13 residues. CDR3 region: CASRQGSSGELFF. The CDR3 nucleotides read TGCGCCAGCCGACAGGGGTCAAGCGGGGAGCTGTTTTTT.

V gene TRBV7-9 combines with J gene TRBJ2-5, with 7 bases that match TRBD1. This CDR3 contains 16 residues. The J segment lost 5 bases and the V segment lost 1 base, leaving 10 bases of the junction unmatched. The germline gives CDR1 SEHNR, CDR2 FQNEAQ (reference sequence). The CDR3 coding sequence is TGTGCCAGCAGCTTAGAGGGCAGACAGGGTATTGAGACCCAGTACTTC. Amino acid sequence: CASSLEGRQGIETQYF.

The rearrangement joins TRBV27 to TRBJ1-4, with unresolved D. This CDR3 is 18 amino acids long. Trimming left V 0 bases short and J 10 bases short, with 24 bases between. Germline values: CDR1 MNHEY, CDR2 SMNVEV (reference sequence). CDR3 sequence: CASSLSPPWELMPAKLFF. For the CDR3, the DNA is TGTGCCAGCAGTTTATCTCCTCCATGGGAATTGATGCCGGCAAAACTGTTTTTT.

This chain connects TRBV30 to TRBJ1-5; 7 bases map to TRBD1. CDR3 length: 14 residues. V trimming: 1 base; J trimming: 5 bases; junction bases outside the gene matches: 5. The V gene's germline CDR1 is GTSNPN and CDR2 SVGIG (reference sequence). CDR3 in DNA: TGTGCCTGGAGTGGGGGACAGCGTGATCAGCCCCAGCATTTT. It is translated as CAWSGGQRDQPQHF. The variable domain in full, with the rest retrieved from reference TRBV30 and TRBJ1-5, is SQTIHQWPATLVQPVGSPLSLECTVEGTSNPNLYWYRQAAGRGLQLLFYSVGIGQISSEVPQNLSASRPQDRQFILSSKKLLLSDSGFYLCAWSGGQRDQPQHFGDGTRLSIL.

The CDR3 DNA reads TGTGCCAGCACCAGGGGTCCGGGGGGACCAGGGTACTTC. Protein sequence: CASTRGPGGPGYF. V gene TRBV3-1 (or the pseudogene TRBV3-2) combines with J gene TRBJ2-5; maybe TRBD2 (7 bases). The germline gives CDR1 LGHDT, CDR2 YNNKEL (reference sequence). The CDR3 spans 13 residues. V gave up 7 bases and J gave up 13 bases, with 22 bases separating them.